Detailed here is one T cell receptor (beta chain). The blood sample dates from first hyperthyroidism diagnosis, preceding any ophthalmopathy symptoms. This CDR3 is built from 12 residues. The germline V and J ends were trimmed by 5 bases and 5 bases, with 10 bases remaining between them. Germline V gives CDR1 SGHVS, CDR2 FNYEAQ. This sample stems from a study of T cells in Graves' hyperthyroidism and ophthalmopathy. Amplified TCR beta CDR3 regions came from RNA transcripts. The TCR CDR3 was amplified in a first-round RT-PCR using the HTBI primer set. TCRdb passed the multiplex PCR reads through MiXCR, listing each CDR3 protein once. This table has more than 300,000 distinct CDR3 sequences, about a sixth appearing once.

The sequence was obtained from a woman between 25 and 40 years old with Graves' hyperthyroidism that later progressed to Graves' ophthalmopathy. Sequenced input: blood. J is TRBJ2-7 and V is TRBV7-6; possible D gene TRBD1, 6 bases. The CDR3 reads CASSATGNEQYF. CDR3 nucleotide sequence: TGTGCCAGCAGCGCTACAGGGAACGAGCAGTACTTC.